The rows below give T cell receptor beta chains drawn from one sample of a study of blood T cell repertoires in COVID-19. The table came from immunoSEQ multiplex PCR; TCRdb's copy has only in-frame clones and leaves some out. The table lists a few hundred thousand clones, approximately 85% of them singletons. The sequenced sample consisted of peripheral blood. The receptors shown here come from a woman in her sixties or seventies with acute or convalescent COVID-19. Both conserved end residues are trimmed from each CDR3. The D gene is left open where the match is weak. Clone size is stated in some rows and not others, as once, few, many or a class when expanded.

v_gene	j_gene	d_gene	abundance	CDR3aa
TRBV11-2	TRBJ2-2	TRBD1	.	ASSPDRAHTGELF
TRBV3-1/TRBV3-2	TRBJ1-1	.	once	ASSQDRTVQPEAF
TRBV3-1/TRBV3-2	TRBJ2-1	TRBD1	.	ASSRGRQGGEQF
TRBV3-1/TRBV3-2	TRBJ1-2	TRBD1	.	ASSSGTGVGYT
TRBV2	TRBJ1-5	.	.	ASSAQGRSSNQPQH
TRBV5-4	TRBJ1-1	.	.	ASSSRQVHTEAF
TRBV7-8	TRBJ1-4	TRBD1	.	ASSRTGVNEKLF
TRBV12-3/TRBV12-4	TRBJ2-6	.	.	ASRGPGANVLT
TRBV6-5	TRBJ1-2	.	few	ASLGNLANYGYT
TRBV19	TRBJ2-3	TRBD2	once	ASSGGVVVDTDTQY
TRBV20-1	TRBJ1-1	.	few	SAGGPEAF
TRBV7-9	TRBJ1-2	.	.	ASSPDSIYGYT
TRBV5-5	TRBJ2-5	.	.	ASSFFRATGQETQY
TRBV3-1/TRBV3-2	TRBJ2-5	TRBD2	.	ASSQRTSGGRETQY
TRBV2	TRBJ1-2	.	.	ASSADGGYGYT
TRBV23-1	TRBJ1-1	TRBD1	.	ASSQTGGRNSTEAF
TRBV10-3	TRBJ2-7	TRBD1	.	AISPTGLIYEQY
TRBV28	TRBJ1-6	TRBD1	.	ASSRDRTGPLH
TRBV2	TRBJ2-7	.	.	ASRTARVTYEQY
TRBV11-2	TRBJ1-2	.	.	ASSLPPPGEANYGYT
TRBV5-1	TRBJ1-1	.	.	ASSLKQDSWTEAF
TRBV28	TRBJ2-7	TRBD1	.	ASSIRGTGGSYEQY
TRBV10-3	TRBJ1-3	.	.	AISETGSLSGNTIY
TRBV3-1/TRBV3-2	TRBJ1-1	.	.	ASSQVAGETEAF
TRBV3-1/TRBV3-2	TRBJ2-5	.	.	ASSRRTPAGAETQY
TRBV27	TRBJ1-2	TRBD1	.	ASSWDRPSYGYT
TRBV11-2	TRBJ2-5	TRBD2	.	ASSVHGAGGQETQY
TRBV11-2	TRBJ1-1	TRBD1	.	ASSLRTGVGLEAF
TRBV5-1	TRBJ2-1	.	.	ASSLGGGAAYNEQF
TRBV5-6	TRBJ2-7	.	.	ASSLGTGRSYEQY
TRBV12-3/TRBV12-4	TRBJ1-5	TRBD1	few	ASRVGGGQPQH
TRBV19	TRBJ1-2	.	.	ASSNRGGNRDGYT
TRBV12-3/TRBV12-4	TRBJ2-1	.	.	ASSLSATYEQF
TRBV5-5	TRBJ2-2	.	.	ASSRWRAPNTGELF
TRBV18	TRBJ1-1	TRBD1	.	ASSPSGTVNTEAF
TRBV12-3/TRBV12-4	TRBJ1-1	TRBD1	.	ASSLSGGSEAF
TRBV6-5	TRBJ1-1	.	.	ASRVEGQLTEAF
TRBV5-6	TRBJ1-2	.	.	ASTTGYYGYT
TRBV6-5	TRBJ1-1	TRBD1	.	ASSWRGGAETF
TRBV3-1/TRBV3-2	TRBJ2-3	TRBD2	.	ASSLQAKSGGVTDTQY
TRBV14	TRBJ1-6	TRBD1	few	ASSQDLSPGQTSWSYNSPLH
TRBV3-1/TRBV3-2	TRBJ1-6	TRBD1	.	ASSSLDRNSPLH
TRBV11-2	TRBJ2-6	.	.	ASSSPRGFGANVLT
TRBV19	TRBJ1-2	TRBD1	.	ASSRDRSYT